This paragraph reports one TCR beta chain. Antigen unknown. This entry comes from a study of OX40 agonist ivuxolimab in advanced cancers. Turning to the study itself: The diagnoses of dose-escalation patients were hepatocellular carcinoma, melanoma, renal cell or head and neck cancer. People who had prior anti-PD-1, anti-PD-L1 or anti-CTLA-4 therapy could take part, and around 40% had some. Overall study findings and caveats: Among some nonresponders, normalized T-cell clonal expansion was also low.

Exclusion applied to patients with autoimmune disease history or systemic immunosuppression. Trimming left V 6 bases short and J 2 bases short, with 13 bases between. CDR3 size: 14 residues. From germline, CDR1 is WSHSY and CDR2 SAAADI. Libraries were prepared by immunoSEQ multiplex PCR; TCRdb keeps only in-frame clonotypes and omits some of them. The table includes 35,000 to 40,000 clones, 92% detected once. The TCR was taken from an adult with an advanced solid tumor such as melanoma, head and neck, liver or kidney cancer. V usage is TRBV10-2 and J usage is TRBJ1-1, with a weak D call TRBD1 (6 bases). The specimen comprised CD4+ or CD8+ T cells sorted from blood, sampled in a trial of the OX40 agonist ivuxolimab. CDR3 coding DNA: TGCGCCAGCAGCAAAGGGGGGGGTAACACTGAAGCTTTCTTT. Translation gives CASSKGGGNTEAFF.